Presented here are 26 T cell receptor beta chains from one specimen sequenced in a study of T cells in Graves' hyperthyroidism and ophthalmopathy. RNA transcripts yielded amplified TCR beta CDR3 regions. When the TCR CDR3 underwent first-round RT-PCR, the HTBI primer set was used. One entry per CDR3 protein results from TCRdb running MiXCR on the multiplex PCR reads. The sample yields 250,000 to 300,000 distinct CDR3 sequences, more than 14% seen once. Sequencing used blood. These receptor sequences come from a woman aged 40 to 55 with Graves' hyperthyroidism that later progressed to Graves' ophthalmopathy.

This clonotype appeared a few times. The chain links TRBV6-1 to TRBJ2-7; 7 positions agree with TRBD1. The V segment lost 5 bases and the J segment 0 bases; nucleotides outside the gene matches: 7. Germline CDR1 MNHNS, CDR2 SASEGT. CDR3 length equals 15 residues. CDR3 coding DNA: TGTGCCAGCAGTTCGGTACAGGGGCCCTCCTACGAGCAGTACTTC. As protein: CASSSVQGPSYEQYF.

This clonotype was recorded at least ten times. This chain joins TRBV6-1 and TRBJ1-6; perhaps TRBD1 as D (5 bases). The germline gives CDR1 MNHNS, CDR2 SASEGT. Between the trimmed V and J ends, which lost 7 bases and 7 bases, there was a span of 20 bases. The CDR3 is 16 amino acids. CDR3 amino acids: CASTERTGRTNSPLHF. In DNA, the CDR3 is TGTGCCAGCACCGAAAGGACGGGACGGACCAATTCACCCCTCCACTTT.

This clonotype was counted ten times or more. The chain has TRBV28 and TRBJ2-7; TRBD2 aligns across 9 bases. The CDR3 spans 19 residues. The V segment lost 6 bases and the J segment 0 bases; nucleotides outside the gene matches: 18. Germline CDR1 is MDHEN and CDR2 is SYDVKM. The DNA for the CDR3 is TGTGCCAGCAGCCTTTTTCCGGGACTAGCAGCTATCAGCTCCTACGAGCAGTACTTC. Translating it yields CASSLFPGLAAISSYEQYF.

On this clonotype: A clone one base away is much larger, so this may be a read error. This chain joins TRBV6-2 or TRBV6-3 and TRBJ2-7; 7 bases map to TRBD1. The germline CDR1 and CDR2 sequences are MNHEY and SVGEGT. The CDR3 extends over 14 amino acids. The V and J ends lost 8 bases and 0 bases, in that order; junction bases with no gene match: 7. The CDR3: CASGTGTDSYEQYF. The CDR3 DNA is TGTGCCAGCGGAACCGGGACAGACTCCTACGAGCAGTACTTC.

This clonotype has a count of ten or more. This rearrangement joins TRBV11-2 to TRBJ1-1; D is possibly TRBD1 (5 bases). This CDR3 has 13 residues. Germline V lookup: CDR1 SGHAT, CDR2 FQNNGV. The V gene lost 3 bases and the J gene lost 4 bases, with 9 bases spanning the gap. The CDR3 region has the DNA TGTGCCAGCAGCTTTGGGGGAGTCACTGAAGCTTTCTTT. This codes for CASSFGGVTEAFF.

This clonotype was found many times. DNA of the CDR3: TGTGCCAGCAGTAGACTAGCGGGAGTGGAAAAGACCCAGTACTTC. This gives the protein CASSRLAGVEKTQYF. The chain combines TRBV2 with TRBJ2-5; 12 bases fit TRBD2. The V segment lost 5 bases and the J segment 6 bases; nucleotides outside the gene matches: 7. This CDR3 is 15 amino acids long. The germline V gene encodes CDR1 SNHLY and CDR2 FYNNEI.

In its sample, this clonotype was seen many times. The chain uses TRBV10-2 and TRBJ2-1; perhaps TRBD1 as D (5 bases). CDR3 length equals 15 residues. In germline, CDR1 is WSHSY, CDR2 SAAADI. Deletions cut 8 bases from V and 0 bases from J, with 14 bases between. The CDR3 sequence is CASSYDSSSYNEQFF. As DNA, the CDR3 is TGCGCCAGCTCCTATGACAGCAGCTCCTACAATGAGCAGTTCTTC.

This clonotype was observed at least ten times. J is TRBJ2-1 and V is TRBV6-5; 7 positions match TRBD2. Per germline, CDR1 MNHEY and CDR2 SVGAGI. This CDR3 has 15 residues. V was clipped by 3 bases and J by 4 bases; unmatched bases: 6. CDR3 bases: TGTGCCAGCAGTTATGAGGCTAGCGGATACAATGAGCAGTTCTTC. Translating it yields CASSYEASGYNEQFF.

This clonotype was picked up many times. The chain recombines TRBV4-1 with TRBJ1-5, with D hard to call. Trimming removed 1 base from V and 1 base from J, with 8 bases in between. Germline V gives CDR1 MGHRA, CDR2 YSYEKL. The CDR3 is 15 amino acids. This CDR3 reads CASSQVFESNQPQHF. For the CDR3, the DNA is TGCGCCAGCAGCCAAGTTTTCGAGAGCAATCAGCCCCAGCATTTT.

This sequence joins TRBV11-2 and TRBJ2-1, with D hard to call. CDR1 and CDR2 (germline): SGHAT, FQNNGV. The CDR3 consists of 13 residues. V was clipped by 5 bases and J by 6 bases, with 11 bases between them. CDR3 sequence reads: CASSQTGGNEQFF. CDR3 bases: TGTGCCAGCAGCCAGACGGGTGGCAATGAGCAGTTCTTC. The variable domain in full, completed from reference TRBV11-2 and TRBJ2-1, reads EAGVAQSPRYKIIEKRQSVAFWCNPISGHATLYWYQQILGQGPKLLIQFQNNGVVDDSQLPKDRFSAERLKGVDSTLKIQPAKLEDSAVYLCASSQTGGNEQFFGPGTRLTVL.

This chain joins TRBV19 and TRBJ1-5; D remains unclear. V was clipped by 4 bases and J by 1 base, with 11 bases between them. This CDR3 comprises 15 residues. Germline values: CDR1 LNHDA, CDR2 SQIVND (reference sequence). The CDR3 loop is CASSRTDLSNQPQHF. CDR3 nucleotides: TGTGCCAGTAGTAGAACGGACTTAAGCAATCAGCCCCAGCATTTT.

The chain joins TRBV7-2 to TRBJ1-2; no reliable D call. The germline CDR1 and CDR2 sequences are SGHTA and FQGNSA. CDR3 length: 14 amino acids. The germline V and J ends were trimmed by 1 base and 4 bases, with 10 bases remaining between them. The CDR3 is CASSLERSSYGYTF. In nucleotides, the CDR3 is TGTGCCAGCAGCTTAGAACGGAGTTCCTATGGCTACACCTTC.

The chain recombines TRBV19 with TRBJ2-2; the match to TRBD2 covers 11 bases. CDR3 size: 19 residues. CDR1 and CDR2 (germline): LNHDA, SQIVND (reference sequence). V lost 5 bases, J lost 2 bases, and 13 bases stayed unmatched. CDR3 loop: CASSLITLTSGRNTGELFF. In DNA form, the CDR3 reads TGTGCCAGTAGTCTCATTACCCTAACTAGCGGGAGAAACACCGGGGAGCTGTTTTTT.

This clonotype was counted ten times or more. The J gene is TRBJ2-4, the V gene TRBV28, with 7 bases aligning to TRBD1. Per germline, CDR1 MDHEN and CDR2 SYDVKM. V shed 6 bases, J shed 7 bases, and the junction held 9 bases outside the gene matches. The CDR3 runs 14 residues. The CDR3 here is CASSRTGTANIQYF. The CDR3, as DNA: TGTGCCAGCAGCCGGACAGGAACGGCGAACATTCAGTACTTC.

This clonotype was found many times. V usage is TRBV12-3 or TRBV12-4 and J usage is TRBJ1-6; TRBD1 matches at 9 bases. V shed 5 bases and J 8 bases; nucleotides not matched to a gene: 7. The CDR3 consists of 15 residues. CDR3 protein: CASSETGQGYSPLHF. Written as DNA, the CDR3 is TGTGCCAGCAGTGAAACGGGACAGGGCTATTCACCCCTCCACTTT.

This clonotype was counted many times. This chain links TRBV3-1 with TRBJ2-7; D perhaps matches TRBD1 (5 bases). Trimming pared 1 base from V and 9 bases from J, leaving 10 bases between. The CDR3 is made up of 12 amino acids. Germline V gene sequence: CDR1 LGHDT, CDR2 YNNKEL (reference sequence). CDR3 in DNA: TGTGCCAGCAGCCAAGGAAGGGGTCCGCAGTACTTC. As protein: CASSQGRGPQYF.

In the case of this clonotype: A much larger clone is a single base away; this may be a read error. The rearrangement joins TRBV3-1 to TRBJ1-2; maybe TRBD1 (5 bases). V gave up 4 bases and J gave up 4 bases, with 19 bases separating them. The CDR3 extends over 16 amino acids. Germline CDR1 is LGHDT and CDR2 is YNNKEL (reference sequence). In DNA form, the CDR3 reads TGTGCCAGCAGCCCCCTCTTGGGGGAAAGCGGCTATGGCTACACCTTC. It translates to CASSPLLGESGYGYTF.

The CDR3 sequence: CASSSRLVGAGELFF. The CDR3 DNA sequence: TGTGCCAGCAGTTCACGATTAGTGGGAGCCGGGGAGCTGTTTTTT. V is TRBV6-1 and J is TRBJ2-2; tentative D call: TRBD2 (5 bases). The ends were cut back, 5 bases at V and 6 bases at J, with 16 bases in the middle. This CDR3 comprises 15 residues. The germline V gene encodes CDR1 MNHNS and CDR2 SASEGT.

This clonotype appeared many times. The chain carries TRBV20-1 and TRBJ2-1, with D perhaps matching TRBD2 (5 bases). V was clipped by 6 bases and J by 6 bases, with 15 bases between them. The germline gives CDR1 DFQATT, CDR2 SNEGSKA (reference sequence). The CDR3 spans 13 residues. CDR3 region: CSATPRGPNEQFF. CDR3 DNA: TGCAGTGCAACCCCACGAGGGCCCAATGAGCAGTTCTTC.

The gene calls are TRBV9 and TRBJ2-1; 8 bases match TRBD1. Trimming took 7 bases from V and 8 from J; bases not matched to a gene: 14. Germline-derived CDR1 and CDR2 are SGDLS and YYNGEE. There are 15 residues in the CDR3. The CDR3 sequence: CASGLPGTGVDEQFF. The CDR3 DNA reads TGTGCCAGCGGCCTTCCCGGGACAGGCGTCGATGAGCAGTTCTTC.

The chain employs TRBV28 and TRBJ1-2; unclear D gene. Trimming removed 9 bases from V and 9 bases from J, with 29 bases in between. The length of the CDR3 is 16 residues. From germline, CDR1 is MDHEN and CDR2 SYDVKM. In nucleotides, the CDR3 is TGTGCCAGAAGTCTGCCGGGCCTCCGGCGGCTTGATAGCTACACCTTC. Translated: CARSLPGLRRLDSYTF.

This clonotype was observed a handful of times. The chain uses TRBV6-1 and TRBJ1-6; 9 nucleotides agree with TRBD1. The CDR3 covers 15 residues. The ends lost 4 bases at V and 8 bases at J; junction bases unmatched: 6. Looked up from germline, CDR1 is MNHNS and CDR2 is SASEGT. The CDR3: CASSVQGARDSPLHF. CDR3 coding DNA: TGTGCCAGCAGTGTACAGGGGGCACGAGATTCACCCCTCCACTTT.

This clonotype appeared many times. The CDR3 DNA sequence: TGTGCCAGCAGTATGACAGGGGGGAGGTCCCAGCATTTT. It translates to CASSMTGGRSQHF. The rearrangement links TRBV28 to TRBJ1-5; 9 nucleotides match TRBD1. CDR3 size: 13 residues. The germline V gene encodes CDR1 MDHEN and CDR2 SYDVKM. Unmatched junction bases numbered 7, after V lost 5 bases and J lost 11 bases.

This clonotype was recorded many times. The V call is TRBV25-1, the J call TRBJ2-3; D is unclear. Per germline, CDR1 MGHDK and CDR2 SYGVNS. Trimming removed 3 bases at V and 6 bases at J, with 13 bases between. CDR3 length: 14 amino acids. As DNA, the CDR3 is TGTGCCAGCAGTGACCCGAGGTTTGGTGATACGCAGTATTTT. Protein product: CASSDPRFGDTQYF.

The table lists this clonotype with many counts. CDR3 in amino acids: CSADRTGTGGEKLFF. The CDR3 region has the DNA TGCAGTGCCGACCGGACCGGGACAGGGGGAGAAAAACTGTTTTTT. The J gene is TRBJ1-4, the V gene TRBV20-1; 11 nucleotides align to TRBD1. CDR1 is DFQATT, CDR2 SNEGSKA, per germline (reference sequence). Germline trimming cut 6 bases from V and 8 bases from J; bases unmatched to any gene: 11. This CDR3 is 15 amino acids long.

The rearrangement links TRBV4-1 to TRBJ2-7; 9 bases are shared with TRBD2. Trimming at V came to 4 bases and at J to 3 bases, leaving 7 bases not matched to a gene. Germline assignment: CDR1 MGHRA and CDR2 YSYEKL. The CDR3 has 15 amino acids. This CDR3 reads CASSLKREVGYEQYF. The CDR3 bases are TGCGCCAGCAGCCTGAAGCGGGAGGTAGGCTACGAGCAGTACTTC.